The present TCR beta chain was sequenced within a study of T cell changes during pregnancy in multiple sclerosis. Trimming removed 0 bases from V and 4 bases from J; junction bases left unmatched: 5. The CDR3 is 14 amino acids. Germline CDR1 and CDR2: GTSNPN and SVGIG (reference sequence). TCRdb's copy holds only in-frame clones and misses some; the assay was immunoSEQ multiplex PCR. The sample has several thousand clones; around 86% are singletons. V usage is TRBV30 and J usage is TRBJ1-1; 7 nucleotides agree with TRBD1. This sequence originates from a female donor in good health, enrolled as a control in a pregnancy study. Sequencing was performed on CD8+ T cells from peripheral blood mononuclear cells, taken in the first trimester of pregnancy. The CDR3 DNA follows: TGTGCCTGGAGTGTATGGGCAGGGGGCACTGAAGCTTTCTTT. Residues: CAWSVWAGGTEAFF.